This TCR beta chain was profiled in a study of cytomegalovirus exposure and HLA in healthy donors. Here immunoSEQ multiplex PCR was the method, and the copy in TCRdb shows in-frame clones only, minus some. The sample lists some 190,000 clones; roughly 86% were seen once. The CDR3 length is 15 residues. Looked up from germline, CDR1 is KGHSH and CDR2 is LQKENI. Trimming took 3 bases from V and 3 from J, leaving 14 bases between them. The J gene is TRBJ1-2, the V gene TRBV18; D unresolved. The clonotype comes from a man between 25 and 39 years old in good health and CMV-seropositive. The specimen was PBMCs. The chain's CDR3 is CASSPPTALDYGYTF. For the CDR3, the DNA is TGTGCCAGCTCACCCCCGACGGCCTTAGACTATGGCTACACCTTC.